This TCR beta chain was obtained from a study of T cell responses to AZD1222 COVID-19 vaccine. Points from the study as a whole: Without day 14 samples, only post-peak T cell repertoires were studied. The reported proportion of spike-specific TCRs targeting unmutated variant regions was nearly half. Spike-wide coverage was observed for vaccine-associated CD4 TCRs, with dominant responses at 160-218 and 743-854.

Clones were sequenced by immunoSEQ multiplex PCR, and TCRdb holds only the in-frame ones, with some missing. The data contain fewer than 200,000 clones, around 94% of them seen just once; the ten biggest clones take up less than 3%. Notes on this clone: Its specificity is not known.

The V segment lost 4 bases and the J segment 2 bases; nucleotides outside the gene matches: 6. The length of the CDR3 is 14 residues. Germline V gene lookup returns CDR1 SGHDT and CDR2 YYEEEE. This sequence was found in an adult in good health. The input for sequencing was peripheral blood, taken on day 0 of AZD1222 vaccination. V is TRBV5-6 and J is TRBJ2-7; 7 bases fit TRBD1. The CDR3 here is CASSLRGQTYEQYF. DNA for the CDR3: TGTGCCAGCAGCCTGAGGGGACAGACCTACGAGCAGTACTTC.